The entry below gives a single T cell receptor (beta chain) sequence along with its context. It has no known antigen specificity. The record has no base qualities; no much larger clone is one base away. The germline V gene provides CDR1 MDHEN and CDR2 SYDVKM. Spanning cysteine to phenylalanine, the CDR3 consists of 15 amino acids. Only CDR3 DNA is held: 45 bases, read in frame from base 1. V trim: 5 bases; J trim: 0 bases; unmatched bases: 6. Library method: the immunoSEQ multiplex PCR assay. What TCRdb holds here is the immuneACCESS table cut down to in-frame rearrangements. Part of the clones is not present; checked against another copy, under half of the missing clones reflect an unresolved V gene, and the others are unexplained. The sample yields tens of thousands of clones; more than 80% were counted once. Approximately 1.2% of the sample goes to the ten largest clones. These data originate in a study of T cell changes during pregnancy in multiple sclerosis (dated by TCRdb to the late 2010s). Regarding the complete study: Changes in the T cell repertoire over the course of pregnancy were examined in this study in women with multiple sclerosis.

Sequencing was performed on peripheral blood, taken in the third trimester of pregnancy. The chain couples TRBV28 to TRBJ1-1, with TRBD1 identical over 7 junction bases. This clonotype originated in a female donor with multiple sclerosis, enrolled in a pregnancy study. The DNA sequence is TGTGCCAGCAGTCCCGGGACAGTCTTGAACACTGAAGCTTTCTTT. Protein translation: CASSPGTVLNTEAFF.